One and the same sample provided the 10 T cell receptor beta chains below, sequenced in a study of blood T cell repertoires in COVID-19. The data were produced by immunoSEQ multiplex PCR, yet TCRdb's version contains in-frame clones alone and is incomplete. The repertoire consists of around 68,000 clones, with 80% to 90% occurring once and the leading ten covering roughly 2.4%. Sequencing input: peripheral blood. The receptors come from a human donor in a cohort sampled during active COVID-19.

The chain joins TRBV27 to TRBJ2-7; 8 nucleotides align to TRBD2. The trim removed 2 bases at V and 0 bases at J, leaving 3 bases unmatched. CDR3 length equals 15 residues. The germline V gene has CDR1 MNHEY and CDR2 SMNVEV (reference sequence). The CDR3 DNA reads as TGTGCCAGCAGTTTAGGAGCGGGAGACTCCTACGAGCAGTACTTC. Translating it yields CASSLGAGDSYEQYF.

The chain has TRBV9 and TRBJ2-5, with D hard to call. The CDR3 totals 15 residues. Trimming took off 0 bases at V and 2 bases at J, with 11 bases between the two ends. Germline-derived CDR1 and CDR2 are SGDLS and YYNGEE. For the CDR3, the DNA is TGTGCCAGCAGCGTAGCCGCCGTCCGGCAAGAGACCCAGTACTTC. This codes for CASSVAAVRQETQYF.

This clone appeared a single time. The chain couples TRBV19 to TRBJ2-3, with D perhaps matching TRBD1 (5 bases). Germline assignment: CDR1 LNHDA and CDR2 SQIVND (reference sequence). The CDR3 is made up of 13 amino acids. Trimming took off 5 bases at V and 6 bases at J, with 12 bases between the two ends. CDR3 sequence: CASSLWSGDTQYF. DNA of the CDR3: TGTGCCAGTAGTCTGTGGTCAGGGGATACGCAGTATTTT.

The V and J genes are TRBV6-5 and TRBJ1-3; D call uncertain. The germline CDR1 and CDR2 sequences are MNHEY and SVGAGI. The CDR3 covers 15 residues. V lost 4 bases and J 0 bases, leaving 10 bases between the germline ends. The CDR3 spells CASSLAGFSGNTIYF. The CDR3 DNA is TGTGCCAGCAGTTTGGCAGGCTTCTCTGGAAACACCATATATTTT.

This chain connects TRBV4-2 to TRBJ2-7; D may be TRBD2 (5 bases). The germline V gene encodes CDR1 LGHNA and CDR2 YNFKEQ. Trimming took 1 base from V and 1 from J, leaving 8 bases between them. The CDR3 contains 14 residues. The CDR3 reads CASSQGTLSYEQYF. The CDR3 DNA follows: TGTGCCAGCAGCCAAGGGACTCTTTCCTACGAGCAGTACTTC.

The gene calls are TRBV13 and TRBJ2-1, with TRBD2 matching 16 bases. Per the germline V gene, CDR1 is PRHDT and CDR2 is FYEKMQ (reference sequence). J was trimmed by 7 bases and V by 5 bases; bases with no gene match: 11. The CDR3 runs to 18 residues. The CDR3 region is CASSPRGTSGRAGNEQFF. DNA of the CDR3: TGTGCCAGCAGCCCTCGCGGGACTAGCGGGAGGGCCGGGAATGAGCAGTTCTTC.

V gene TRBV5-1 combines with J gene TRBJ2-3; TRBD2 aligns across 8 bases. Trimming removed 3 bases from V and 4 bases from J; junction bases left unmatched: 13. Germline V gene data show CDR1 as SGHRS and CDR2 as YFSETQ. CDR3 length: 17 residues. The CDR3 protein is CASSSRTGTSWADTQYF. CDR3 nucleotides: TGCGCCAGCAGCTCCAGAACCGGGACTAGTTGGGCAGATACGCAGTATTTT.

The V call is TRBV5-4, the J call TRBJ2-1, with unresolved D. The V end was cut by 3 bases, the J end by 6 bases, with 7 bases between. Germline V gives CDR1 SGHNT, CDR2 YYREEE (reference sequence). CDR3 length: 12 amino acids. Here the CDR3 DNA reads TGTGCCAGCAGCTGGAGTGGCAATGAGCAGTTCTTC. As protein: CASSWSGNEQFF.

The chain couples TRBV7-9 to TRBJ1-1; the match to TRBD1 covers 8 bases. Germline CDR1 reads SEHNR; CDR2 reads FQNEAQ (reference sequence). This CDR3 is 14 amino acids long. The trim removed 6 bases at V and 6 bases at J, leaving 9 bases unmatched. CDR3 amino acids: CASRKGQGESEAFF. DNA of the CDR3: TGTGCCAGCAGGAAAGGACAGGGCGAATCTGAAGCTTTCTTT.

The chain links TRBV18 to TRBJ2-7; 8 bases align to TRBD1. The ends lost 6 bases at V and 7 bases at J; junction bases unmatched: 8. Looked up from germline, CDR1 is KGHSH and CDR2 is LQKENI. CDR3 length equals 13 residues. The CDR3: CASSPGQASEQYF. The CDR3 DNA reads as TGTGCCAGCTCCCCGGGACAGGCCTCAGAGCAGTACTTC.